The table lists the clone carrying this T cell receptor (beta chain) with a few counts. Its antigen is unidentified. These data belong to a study of T cells after yellow fever vaccination. Study-level points and caveats: Secondary responses were weaker yet peaked faster, day 5 versus 15. Boosting was followed by the reappearance of most primary-vaccination clones (around 95% CD4, under 90% CD8).

Each CDR3 protein gets one entry after TCRdb re-called the 5' RACE reads with MiXCR. The sample comprises 550,000 to 750,000 distinct CDR3 sequences, 13% of which are singletons, and more than 13% rests with the top ten. CDR3 length: 13 amino acids. Per germline, CDR1 SGHNT and CDR2 YYREEE (reference sequence). V was trimmed by 4 bases and J by 8 bases, leaving 15 bases between them. Specimen: PBMCs, collected on the day of the yellow fever booster vaccination. J is TRBJ1-1 and V is TRBV5-4; no definite D call. This clonotype was obtained from a man aged 25 to 45 who received the YFV17D yellow fever vaccine. The CDR3 sequence is CASSPQIDLEAFF. Here the CDR3 DNA reads TGTGCCAGCAGCCCGCAGATAGACCTGGAAGCTTTCTTT.